The rows below give T cell receptor beta chains drawn from one sample of a study of cytomegalovirus exposure and HLA in healthy donors. The repertoire was sequenced with immunoSEQ multiplex PCR; TCRdb's copy has only in-frame clones and lacks some. This sample has 130,000 or so clones, with roughly 80% found just once. Input material: PBMCs. All receptors derive from a man aged 40-49 years in good health and CMV-seronegative. Each CDR3 is given with its conserved first and last residue. Fields, in order: clone size, V gene, J gene, D gene, CDR3 DNA, CDR3 protein. The D gene is left open where the match is weak. Not every row has a clone size; where given, it reads once, few, many or a size class.

>.|TRBV23-1|TRBJ1-5|.
TGCGCCAGCAGTCTCTTGCCCAGGGGCCGCCCCCAGCATTTT
CASSLLPRGRPQHF
>.|TRBV9|TRBJ1-3|.
TGTGCCAGCAGCGTAGATCCCTTTGGAGCTGGAAACACCATATATTTT
CASSVDPFGAGNTIYF
>.|TRBV7-6|TRBJ2-2|.
TGTGCCAGCAGCTTAGTCGATTTAGCGGACACCGGGGAGCTGTTTTTT
CASSLVDLADTGELFF
>.|TRBV6-5|TRBJ2-3|.
TGTGCCAGCAGTTACTCAGCAGGGCTGCACGCAGATACGCAGTATTTT
CASSYSAGLHADTQYF
>.|TRBV6-5|TRBJ2-7|TRBD1
TGTGCCAGCAGTCAACAGGGGATCTACGAGCAGTACTTC
CASSQQGIYEQYF
>.|TRBV2|TRBJ2-1|TRBD2
TGTGCCAGCAGTGAAGCTACTAGCGGGGCGCAGTTCTTC
CASSEATSGAQFF
>once|TRBV6-5|TRBJ1-1|.
TGTGCCAGCAGTTACTCAGGCGGTAACACTGAAGCTTTCTTT
CASSYSGGNTEAFF
>.|TRBV18|TRBJ1-2|TRBD1
TGTGCCAGCTCACCAACGGACAGGGGACGATTAGCAAGCTACACCTTC
CASSPTDRGRLASYTF
>.|TRBV18|TRBJ1-2|.
TGTGCCAGCTCGCCTCCGGACACGCCTAACTATGGCTACACCTTC
CASSPPDTPNYGYTF
>.|TRBV7-9|TRBJ2-1|TRBD2
TGTGCCAGCAGCGTCCCGGGGGGTACCTACAATGAGCAGTTCTTC
CASSVPGGTYNEQFF